Listed below are T cell receptor beta chains from one sample, sequenced in a study of blood T cell repertoires in COVID-19. Sequenced by immunoSEQ multiplex PCR; TCRdb stores in-frame clones only, minus some. Among about 160,000 clones listed, 84% were seen once. Sample: peripheral blood. Every receptor here comes from a woman of 80 years or more with acute or convalescent COVID-19. CDR3s include the opening cysteine and the closing phenylalanine or tryptophan. The D gene is left open where the match is weak. A clone size is listed for some rows: how often the clone was seen (once, few, many), or a class if it is expanded.

D gene	V gene	J gene	clone size	CDR3 DNA	CDR3 protein
-	TRBV7-9	TRBJ1-1	-	TGTGCCAGCAGCTTAGAGCAGGCGGGTTGGAAAGCTTTCTTT	CASSLEQAGWKAFF
-	TRBV19	TRBJ2-1	-	TGTGCCAGTAGTATCGGCGGGCATAGCAATGAGCAGTTCTTC	CASSIGGHSNEQFF
TRBD1	TRBV7-9	TRBJ2-1	once	TGTGCCAGCAGCTTATCTTTATTAGGGGACAGCAGCTCCTACAATGAGCAGTTCTTC	CASSLSLLGDSSSYNEQFF
-	TRBV5-1	TRBJ2-7	-	TGCGCCAGCAGCTTGGGACAGGCCTCCTACGAGCAGTACTTC	CASSLGQASYEQYF
-	TRBV15	TRBJ2-7	-	TGTGCCACCAGCAGAGACGGACAGACACCTCCCTACGAGCAGTACTTC	CATSRDGQTPPYEQYF
TRBD2	TRBV11-3	TRBJ2-7	-	TGTGCCAGCAGCCCTACTAGCGGCTCCTACGAGCAGTACTTC	CASSPTSGSYEQYF
TRBD1	TRBV7-2	TRBJ2-7	-	TGTGCCAGCAGCGCCGACCGACCGGGACAGGGCCCCTACGAGCAGTACTTC	CASSADRPGQGPYEQYF
TRBD2	TRBV6-1	TRBJ2-5	-	TGTGCCAGCAGTGAAGATCTCACTAGCGGGGGTGTCCCACCGGACTTC	CASSEDLTSGGVPPDF
TRBD1	TRBV12-3/TRBV12-4	TRBJ1-2	-	TGTGCCAGCAGTCCCGGGACAGAGGCTGGCTACACCTTC	CASSPGTEAGYTF
TRBD2	TRBV5-6	TRBJ2-7	-	TGTGCCAGCAGCCTACTCCTAGCGGGAGTCTCCGAGCAGTACTTC	CASSLLLAGVSEQYF
-	TRBV27	TRBJ1-3	once	TGTGCCAGCAGTTCGACAGGCATCTCTGGAAACACCATATATTTT	CASSSTGISGNTIYF
TRBD2	TRBV7-3	TRBJ2-7	-	TGTGCCAGCAGCTCACTAGCGGGCTTTCTCCGAGGTGAGCAGTACTTC	CASSSLAGFLRGEQYF
-	TRBV5-5	TRBJ1-5	-	TGTGCCAGCAGCTTGGGTGTGGGGCATCAGCCCCAGCATTTT	CASSLGVGHQPQHF
TRBD1	TRBV4-2	TRBJ2-7	-	TGTGCCAGCAGCCAGGGACAGGGTACCTACGAGCAGTACTTC	CASSQGQGTYEQYF
TRBD1	TRBV29-1	TRBJ2-7	-	TGCAGCTTCAGACAGGGTCCCTACGAGCAGTACTTC	CSFRQGPYEQYF
-	TRBV3-1/TRBV3-2	TRBJ1-1	few	TGTGCCAGCAGCCCTTCCAGCACTGAAGCTTTCTTT	CASSPSSTEAFF
-	TRBV4-2	TRBJ1-4	-	TGTGCCAGCAGTCAAGGTCAACAGGGTCGCGAAAAACTGTTTTTT	CASSQGQQGREKLFF
TRBD2	TRBV29-1	TRBJ2-2	-	TGCAGCGTTGATGTAGGACTAGCCGGGGAGCTGTTTTTT	CSVDVGLAGELFF
-	TRBV7-8	TRBJ1-5	-	TGTGCCAGCAGCTTATTTCAGGGCGGTAGCAATCAGCCCCAGCATTTT	CASSLFQGGSNQPQHF
-	TRBV27	TRBJ2-1	-	TGTGCCAGCAGTTTGACCCCGGGGGAAACCCGGAATGAGCAGTTCTTC	CASSLTPGETRNEQFF
TRBD1	TRBV5-6	TRBJ2-2	-	TGTGCCAGCAGCTTGGGACAGGGGGGTTATACCGGGGAGCTGTTTTTT	CASSLGQGGYTGELFF
-	TRBV3-1/TRBV3-2	TRBJ1-1	-	TGTGCCAGCAGCGGAGGGATCATGAACACTGAAGCTTTCTTT	CASSGGIMNTEAFF
-	TRBV29-1	TRBJ2-1	-	TGCAGCGTTGAACCCGCCAGGTTGGTGCAGTTCTTC	CSVEPARLVQFF
TRBD2	TRBV19	TRBJ2-1	-	TGTGCCAGTAGTGGGGGTCGGGGACTAGCGGGAATTAATGAGCAGTTCTTC	CASSGGRGLAGINEQFF
-	TRBV27	TRBJ2-1	-	TGTGCCAGCAGTTCGTTCCAGGGGAATAATGAGCAGTTCTTC	CASSSFQGNNEQFF
-	TRBV28	TRBJ1-5	-	TGTGCCAGCAGCCGACCAGGGGTAGGCCAGCATTTT	CASSRPGVGQHF
TRBD1	TRBV6-1	TRBJ2-1	once	TGTGCCAGCAGTGAAAAGGCCCTCGGACAGGAGTACGGTGAGCAGTTCTTC	CASSEKALGQEYGEQFF
-	TRBV29-1	TRBJ2-7	-	TGCAGCGTTGGGGTGACAGCCTACGAGCAGTACTTC	CSVGVTAYEQYF
-	TRBV19	TRBJ2-3	-	TGTGCCAGTAGTACCACGATCCAGCGGCAGGATGTACGGAATACGCAGTATTTT	CASSTTIQRQDVRNTQYF
-	TRBV12-3/TRBV12-4	TRBJ1-2	-	TGTGCCAGCGGTCCATCGGAGAGTGGCTACACCTTC	CASGPSESGYTF
-	TRBV27	TRBJ1-5	-	TGTGCCAGCAGTTTAATCAGGGCGGAGGGTCAGCCCCAGCATTTT	CASSLIRAEGQPQHF
TRBD1	TRBV12-3/TRBV12-4	TRBJ1-1	few	TGTGCCAGCAGTTTAACAGGGGGTGAAGCTTTCTTT	CASSLTGGEAFF
TRBD2	TRBV29-1	TRBJ2-2	once	TGCAGCGCCCGGGGGGGAGTAAACACCGGGGAGCTGTTTTTT	CSARGGVNTGELFF
-	TRBV3-1/TRBV3-2	TRBJ2-5	-	TGTGCCAGCAGCCAGCAGGGTGGGCAAGAGACCCAGTACTTC	CASSQQGGQETQYF
TRBD1	TRBV6-4	TRBJ2-7	-	TGTGCCAGCAGTGCTCGGGACAGCTCCTACGAGCAGTACTTC	CASSARDSSYEQYF
TRBD2	TRBV7-9	TRBJ2-1	once	TGTGCCAGCAGCCTCGCGTTATCGCGGGAGTGGGGTGAGCAGTTCTTC	CASSLALSREWGEQFF
TRBD1	TRBV6-2/TRBV6-3	TRBJ2-7	-	TGTGCCAGCAGTTACGGACAGGGATCGCGTGAGCAGTACTTC	CASSYGQGSREQYF
TRBD2	TRBV7-9	TRBJ2-1	-	TGTGCCAGCAGCCCGCTTTTTCGGGAGGCACGATCCTACAATGAGCAGTTCTTC	CASSPLFREARSYNEQFF
-	TRBV21-1	TRBJ1-6	-	TGTGCCAGCAGCAAAGTAAAGGGGGCGCTAAGTTCACCCCTCCACTTT	CASSKVKGALSSPLHF
-	TRBV21-1	TRBJ1-1	-	TGTGCCAGCAGCAACCCCCAGGCTGGCTATAACACTGAAGCTTTCTTT	CASSNPQAGYNTEAFF
-	TRBV14	TRBJ1-5	-	TGTGCCAGCAGCCAAGATGGGCAGGTCCATCAGCCCCAGCATTTT	CASSQDGQVHQPQHF
TRBD2	TRBV10-3	TRBJ2-1	-	TGTGCCATCAGCCCCGGGCTAGCGGGGGGACCACAAGCAGGGTACTATGAGCAGTTCTTC	CAISPGLAGGPQAGYYEQFF
-	TRBV5-4	TRBJ1-1	-	TGTGCCAGCAGCTTGGGGGGGGAAACTGAAGCTTTCTTT	CASSLGGETEAFF
-	TRBV7-3	TRBJ1-5	-	TGTGCCAGCAGCCCGTTCCAGGGTTGGGGCAATCAGCCCCAGCATTTT	CASSPFQGWGNQPQHF
-	TRBV11-2	TRBJ1-2	-	TGTGCCAGCAGCCTAGGGACATCCGATCGTACCTATGGCTACACCTTC	CASSLGTSDRTYGYTF
-	TRBV19	TRBJ1-5	-	TGTGCCAGTAGCACCAGACACGGAAACAATCAGCCCCAGCATTTT	CASSTRHGNNQPQHF
-	TRBV10-2	TRBJ2-7	-	TGCGCCAGCAGTGGAGGGTTAGTAAAGTACTTC	CASSGGLVKYF
-	TRBV29-1	TRBJ1-2	-	TGCAGCGTTGAAGTAGGGAGTGGCTACACCTTC	CSVEVGSGYTF
-	TRBV29-1	TRBJ2-3	-	TGCAGCGTTGAAGCCGGTACGGATACGCAGTATTTT	CSVEAGTDTQYF
TRBD2	TRBV2	TRBJ2-1	-	TGTGCCAGCAGCGCGACTAGCGGGACGTTGCAGTTCTTC	CASSATSGTLQFF
TRBD1	TRBV6-5	TRBJ1-3	-	TGTGCCAGCAGGACAGGGTTCTCTGGAAACACCATATATTTT	CASRTGFSGNTIYF
TRBD1	TRBV27	TRBJ2-2	once	TGTGCCAGCAGACTTCGACAGGGCGGGACCGGGGAGCTGTTTTTT	CASRLRQGGTGELFF
TRBD1	TRBV6-6	TRBJ1-1	-	TGTGCCAGCAGTTACACACAGGGGGTGCCTGAAGCTTTCTTT	CASSYTQGVPEAFF
TRBD1	TRBV5-5	TRBJ1-5	-	TGTGCCAGCAGCCCCCCCCCGGGACAGGGGAATCAGCCCCAGCATTTT	CASSPPPGQGNQPQHF
-	TRBV2	TRBJ1-5	-	TGTGCCAGCAACCCGACAGGTACCCAGCCCCAGCATTTT	CASNPTGTQPQHF
TRBD1	TRBV4-1	TRBJ1-4	-	TGCGCCAGCAGCCAGGACAGGGTTGCTAATGAAAAACTGTTTTTT	CASSQDRVANEKLFF